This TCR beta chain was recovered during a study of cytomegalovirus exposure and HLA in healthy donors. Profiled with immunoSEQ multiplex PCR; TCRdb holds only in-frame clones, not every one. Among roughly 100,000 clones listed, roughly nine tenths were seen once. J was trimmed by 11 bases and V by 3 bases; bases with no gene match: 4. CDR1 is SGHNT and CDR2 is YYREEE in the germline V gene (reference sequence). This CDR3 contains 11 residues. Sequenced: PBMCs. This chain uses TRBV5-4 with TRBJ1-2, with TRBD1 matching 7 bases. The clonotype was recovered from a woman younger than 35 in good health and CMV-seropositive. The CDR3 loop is CASSYGTAYTF. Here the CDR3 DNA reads TGTGCCAGCAGCTACGGGACAGCTTACACCTTC.